This T cell receptor beta chain was captured by sequencing in a study of blood T cell repertoires in COVID-19. Turning to the study itself: In each case, the material was cDNA or gDNA derived from T cells, B-cell-depleted T cells, or PBMCs.

Assay: immunoSEQ multiplex PCR; the TCRdb copy retains only in-frame clones and omits some. The sample carries about 270,000 clones, over 75% recorded once. Participants were placed into cohorts based on the clinical history they reported. The CDR3 is 18 residues long. V was cut by 0 bases and J by 16 bases, with 28 bases left in between. Germline assignment: CDR1 MGHRA and CDR2 YSYEKL. The clonotype was recovered from a woman aged 25-40 years who had recovered from COVID-19. The sample consisted of PBMCs or T cells enriched from blood (not recorded which). J is TRBJ1-6 and V is TRBV4-1; D might be TRBD1 (6 bases). CDR3 region: CASSQDHVGGDITADLHF. CDR3 coding DNA: TGCGCCAGCAGCCAAGATCATGTAGGTGGGGACATTACCGCCGATCTCCACTTT.